The clone carrying this TCR beta chain was observed a few times. Antigen: not known. This entry belongs to a study of blood T cells in healthy people across ages. General study points: Because sorting was not performed, PBMCs prevented conclusive naive versus antigen-experienced comparison. Diversity figures based on one million T cells were deemed too low. A roughly linear age-dependent decrease characterized TCR beta diversity per million T cells.

J was trimmed by 3 bases and V by 6 bases; bases with no gene match: 5. The CDR3 has 13 amino acids. CDR1 is LGHNA, CDR2 YSLEER, per germline. Using a J-beta primer mix together with a sample-barcoded 5' primer, a second PCR was run for roughly 7 to 12 cycles. TCRdb reanalysed the 5' RACE reads using MiXCR and keeps one entry per CDR3 protein. Of about 970,000 distinct CDR3 sequences in the sample, just over 50% are singletons; the top ten hold about a fifth. Investigators took approximately 9.4 milliliters of peripheral blood from every donor. The rearrangement uses TRBV4-3 and TRBJ2-7; 7 bases map to TRBD2. The TCR was taken from an older woman in good health. The sequencing input was blood. The CDR3 loop is CASSAREGYEQYF. CDR3 nucleotide sequence: TGCGCCAGCAGTGCCAGGGAGGGCTACGAGCAGTACTTC.